This T cell receptor beta chain was identified during a study of shared clonotypes between healthy human individuals. Study as a whole: The people who gave samples were a couple of women and a few men aged 18 to 49.

Germline V gene data show CDR1 as LNHDA and CDR2 as SQIVND (reference sequence). V was clipped by 7 bases and J by 2 bases, with 12 bases between them. The CDR3 spans 14 residues. Deep-level settings were used for running the assay. Only in-frame clones appear in the TCRdb table, and some are missing; sequencing was by immunoSEQ multiplex PCR. Of nearly 500,000 clones in the sample, 76% were seen once. There were no recent acute infections or vaccinations among the donors, who were healthy HIV-negative adults. Sequencing input: PBMCs. This rearrangement joins TRBV19 to TRBJ1-5; unclear D gene. The TCR was taken from a woman aged 40-49 years in good health. Some clones in this sample may be carry-over from other donors' samples. CDR3 nucleotides: TGTGCCAGTAATCGGATCGGGGGCAATCAGCCCCAGCATTTT. Amino acids: CASNRIGGNQPQHF.